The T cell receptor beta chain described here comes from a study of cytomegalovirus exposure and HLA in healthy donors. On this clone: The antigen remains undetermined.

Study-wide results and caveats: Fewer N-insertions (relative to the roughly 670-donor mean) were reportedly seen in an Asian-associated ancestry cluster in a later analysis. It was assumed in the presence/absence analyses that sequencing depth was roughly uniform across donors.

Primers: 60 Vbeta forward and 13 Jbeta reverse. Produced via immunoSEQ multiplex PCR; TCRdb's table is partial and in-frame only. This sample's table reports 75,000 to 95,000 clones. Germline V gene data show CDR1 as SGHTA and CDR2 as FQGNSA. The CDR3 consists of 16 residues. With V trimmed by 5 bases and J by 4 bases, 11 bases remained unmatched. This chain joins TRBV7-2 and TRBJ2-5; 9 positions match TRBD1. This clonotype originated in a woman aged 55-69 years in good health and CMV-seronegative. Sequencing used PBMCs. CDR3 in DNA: TGTGCCAGCAGCATCGGGACAGGGTCATATGCAGAGACCCAGTACTTC. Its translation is CASSIGTGSYAETQYF.